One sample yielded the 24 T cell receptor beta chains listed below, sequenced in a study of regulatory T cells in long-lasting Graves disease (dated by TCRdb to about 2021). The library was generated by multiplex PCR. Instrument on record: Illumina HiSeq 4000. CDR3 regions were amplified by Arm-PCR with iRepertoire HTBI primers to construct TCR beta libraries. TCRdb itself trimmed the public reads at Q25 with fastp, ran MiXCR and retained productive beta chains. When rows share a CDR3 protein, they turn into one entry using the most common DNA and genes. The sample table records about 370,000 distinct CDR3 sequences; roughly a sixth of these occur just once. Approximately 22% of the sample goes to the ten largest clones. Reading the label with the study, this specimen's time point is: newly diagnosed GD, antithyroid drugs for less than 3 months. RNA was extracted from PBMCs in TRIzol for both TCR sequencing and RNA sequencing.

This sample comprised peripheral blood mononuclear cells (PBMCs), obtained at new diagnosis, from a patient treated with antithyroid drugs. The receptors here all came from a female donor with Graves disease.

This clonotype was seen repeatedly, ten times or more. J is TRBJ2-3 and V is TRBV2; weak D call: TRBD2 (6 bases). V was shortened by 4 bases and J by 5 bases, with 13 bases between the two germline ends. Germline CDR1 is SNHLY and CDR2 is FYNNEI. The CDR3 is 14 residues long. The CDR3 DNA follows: TGTGCCAGCAGTGTCCAGACAGCGGGAGATACGCAGTATTTT. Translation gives CASSVQTAGDTQYF.

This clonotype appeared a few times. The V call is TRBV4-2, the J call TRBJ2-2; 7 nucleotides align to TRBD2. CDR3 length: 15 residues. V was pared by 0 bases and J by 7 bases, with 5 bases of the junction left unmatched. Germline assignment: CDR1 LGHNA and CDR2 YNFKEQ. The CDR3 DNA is TGTGCCAGCAGCCAAGATGTGGGGGGGGGCGGGGAGCTGTTTTTT. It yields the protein CASSQDVGGGGELFF.

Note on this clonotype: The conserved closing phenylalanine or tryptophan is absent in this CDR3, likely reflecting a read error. The CDR3 nucleotides are TGTGCCAGCAGCCCGGGACTAGCGGTCTCCTACAATGAGCAGTTCCTC. Protein product: CASSPGLAVSYNEQFL. The gene calls are TRBV7-2 and TRBJ2-1; 11 bases fit TRBD2. Germline trimming cut 5 bases from V and 0 bases from J; bases unmatched to any gene: 3. The CDR3 is 16 residues long. The germline CDR1 and CDR2 sequences are SGHTA and FQGNSA.

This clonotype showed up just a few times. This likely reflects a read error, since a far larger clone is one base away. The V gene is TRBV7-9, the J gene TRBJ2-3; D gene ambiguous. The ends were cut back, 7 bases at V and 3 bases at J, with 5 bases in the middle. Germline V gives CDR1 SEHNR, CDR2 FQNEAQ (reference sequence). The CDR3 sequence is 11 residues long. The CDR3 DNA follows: TGTGCCAGCACCCAAACAGATACGCAGTATTTT. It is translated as CASTQTDTQYF.

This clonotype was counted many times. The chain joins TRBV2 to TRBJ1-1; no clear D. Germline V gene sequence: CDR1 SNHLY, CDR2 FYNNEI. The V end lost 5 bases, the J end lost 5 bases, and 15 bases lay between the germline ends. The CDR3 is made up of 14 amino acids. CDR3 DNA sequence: TGTGCCAGCAGTCCAAACAGAGGATGGACTGAAGCTTTCTTT. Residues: CASSPNRGWTEAFF.

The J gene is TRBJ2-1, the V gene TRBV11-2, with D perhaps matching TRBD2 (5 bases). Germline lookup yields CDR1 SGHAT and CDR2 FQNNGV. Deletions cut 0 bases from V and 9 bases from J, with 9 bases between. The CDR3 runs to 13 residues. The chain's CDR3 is CASSLESGVEQFF. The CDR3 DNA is TGTGCCAGCAGCTTAGAGTCCGGGGTTGAGCAGTTCTTC.

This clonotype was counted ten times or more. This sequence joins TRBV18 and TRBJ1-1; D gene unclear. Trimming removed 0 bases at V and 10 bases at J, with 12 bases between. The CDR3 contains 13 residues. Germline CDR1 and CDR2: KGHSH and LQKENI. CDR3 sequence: CASSPPTDERAFF. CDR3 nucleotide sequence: TGTGCCAGCTCACCACCGACGGACGAGAGAGCTTTCTTT.

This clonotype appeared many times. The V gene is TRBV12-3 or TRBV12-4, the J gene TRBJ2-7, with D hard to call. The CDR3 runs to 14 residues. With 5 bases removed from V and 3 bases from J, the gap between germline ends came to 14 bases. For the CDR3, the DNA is TGTGCCAGCAGTATGAGTGGACGGCACTACGAGCAGTACTTC. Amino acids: CASSMSGRHYEQYF.

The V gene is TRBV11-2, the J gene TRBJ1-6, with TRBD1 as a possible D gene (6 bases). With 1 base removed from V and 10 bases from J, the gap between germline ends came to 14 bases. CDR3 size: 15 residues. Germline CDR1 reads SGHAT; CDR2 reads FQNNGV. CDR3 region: CASSLVGGRASPLHF. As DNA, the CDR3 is TGTGCCAGCAGCTTAGTAGGGGGGCGCGCCTCACCCCTCCACTTT.

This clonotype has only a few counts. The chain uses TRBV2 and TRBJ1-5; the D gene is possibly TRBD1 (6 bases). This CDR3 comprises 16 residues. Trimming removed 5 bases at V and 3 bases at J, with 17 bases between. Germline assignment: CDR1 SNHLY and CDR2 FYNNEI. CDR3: CASSLRIGQPNQPQHF. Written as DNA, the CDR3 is TGTGCCAGCAGTCTCCGCATTGGACAGCCCAATCAGCCCCAGCATTTT.

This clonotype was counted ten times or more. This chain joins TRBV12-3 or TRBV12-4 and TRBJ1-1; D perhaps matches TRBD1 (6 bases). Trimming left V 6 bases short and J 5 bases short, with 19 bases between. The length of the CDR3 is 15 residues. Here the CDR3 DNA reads TGTGCCAGCAGCCCCGGGTGGAGGGGGACTACTGAAGCTTTCTTT. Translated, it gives CASSPGWRGTTEAFF.

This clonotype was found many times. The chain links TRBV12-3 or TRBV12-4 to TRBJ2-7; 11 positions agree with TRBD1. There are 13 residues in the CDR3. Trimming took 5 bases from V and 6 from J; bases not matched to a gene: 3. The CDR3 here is CASSIGTGGEQYF. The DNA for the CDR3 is TGTGCCAGCAGTATAGGGACAGGGGGCGAGCAGTACTTC.

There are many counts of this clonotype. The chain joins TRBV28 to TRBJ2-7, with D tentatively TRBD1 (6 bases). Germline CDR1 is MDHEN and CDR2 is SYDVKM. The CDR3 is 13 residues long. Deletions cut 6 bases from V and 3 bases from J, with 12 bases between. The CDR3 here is CASRSTGNYEQYF. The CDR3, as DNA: TGTGCCAGCAGGTCGACAGGAAACTACGAGCAGTACTTC.

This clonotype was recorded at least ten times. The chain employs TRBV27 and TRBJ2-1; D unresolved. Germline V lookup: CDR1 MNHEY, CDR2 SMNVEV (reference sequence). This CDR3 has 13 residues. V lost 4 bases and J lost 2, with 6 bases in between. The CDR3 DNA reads TGTGCCAGCAGTTCTGAAACCTACAATGAGCAGTTCTTC. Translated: CASSSETYNEQFF.

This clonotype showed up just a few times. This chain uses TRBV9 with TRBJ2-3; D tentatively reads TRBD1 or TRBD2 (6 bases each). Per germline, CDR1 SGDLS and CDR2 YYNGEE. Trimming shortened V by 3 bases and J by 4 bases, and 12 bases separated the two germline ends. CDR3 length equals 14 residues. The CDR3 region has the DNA TGTGCCAGCAGCGGTGGAGGGGGATCAGATACGCAGTATTTT. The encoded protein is CASSGGGGSDTQYF.

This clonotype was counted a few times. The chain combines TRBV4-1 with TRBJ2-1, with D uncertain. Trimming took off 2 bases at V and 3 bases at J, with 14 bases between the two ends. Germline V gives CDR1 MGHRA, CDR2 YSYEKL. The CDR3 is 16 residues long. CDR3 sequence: CASSQPVRTLYNEQFF. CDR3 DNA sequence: TGCGCCAGCAGCCAACCCGTGAGAACCCTCTACAATGAGCAGTTCTTC.

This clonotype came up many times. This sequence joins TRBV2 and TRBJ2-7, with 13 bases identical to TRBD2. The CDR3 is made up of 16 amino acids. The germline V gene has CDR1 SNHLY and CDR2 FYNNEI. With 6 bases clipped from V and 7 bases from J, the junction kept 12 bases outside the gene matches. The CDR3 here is CASSRTGLAGVEEQYF. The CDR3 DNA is TGTGCCAGCAGCCGTACCGGACTAGCGGGAGTTGAAGAGCAGTACTTC. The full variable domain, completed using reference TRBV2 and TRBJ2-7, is EPEVTQTPSHQVTQMGQEVILRCVPISNHLYFYWYRQILGQKVEFLVSFYNNEISEKSEIFDDQFSVERPDGSNFTLKIRSTKLEDSAMYFCASSRTGLAGVEEQYFGPGTRLTVT.

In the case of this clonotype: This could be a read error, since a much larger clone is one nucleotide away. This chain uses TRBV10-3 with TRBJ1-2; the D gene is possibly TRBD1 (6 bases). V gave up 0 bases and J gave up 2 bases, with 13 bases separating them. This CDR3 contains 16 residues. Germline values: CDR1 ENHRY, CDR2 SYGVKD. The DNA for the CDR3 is TGTGCCATCAGTGAGTCGGGAGGGCAGGGGAACTATGGCTACACCTTC. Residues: CAISESGGQGNYGYTF.

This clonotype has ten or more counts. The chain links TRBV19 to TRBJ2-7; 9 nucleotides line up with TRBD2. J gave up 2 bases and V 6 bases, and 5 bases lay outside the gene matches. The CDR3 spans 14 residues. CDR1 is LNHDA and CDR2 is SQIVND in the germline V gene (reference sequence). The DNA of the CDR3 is TGTGCCAGTAGGCCGACTAGCGGACCCTACGAGCAGTACTTC. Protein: CASRPTSGPYEQYF.

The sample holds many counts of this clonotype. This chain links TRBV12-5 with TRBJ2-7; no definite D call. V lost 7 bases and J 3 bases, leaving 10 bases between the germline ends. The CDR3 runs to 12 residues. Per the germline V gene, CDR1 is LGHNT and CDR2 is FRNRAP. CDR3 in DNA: TGTGCTAGTGCCTCAGACCTCTACGAGCAGTACTTC. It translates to CASASDLYEQYF.

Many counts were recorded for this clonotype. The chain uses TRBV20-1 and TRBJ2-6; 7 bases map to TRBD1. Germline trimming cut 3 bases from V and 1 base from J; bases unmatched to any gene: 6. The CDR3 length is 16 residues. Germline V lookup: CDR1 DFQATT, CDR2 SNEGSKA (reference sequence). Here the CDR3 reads CSASEGQPSGANVLTF. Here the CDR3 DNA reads TGCAGTGCTAGTGAGGGACAGCCTTCTGGGGCCAACGTCCTGACTTTC.

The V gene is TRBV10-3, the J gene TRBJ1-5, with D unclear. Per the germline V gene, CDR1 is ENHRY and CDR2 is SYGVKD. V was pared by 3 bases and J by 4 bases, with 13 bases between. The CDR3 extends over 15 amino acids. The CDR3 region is CAISDDSGTNQPQHF. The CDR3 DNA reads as TGTGCCATCAGTGACGATTCAGGCACTAATCAGCCCCAGCATTTT.

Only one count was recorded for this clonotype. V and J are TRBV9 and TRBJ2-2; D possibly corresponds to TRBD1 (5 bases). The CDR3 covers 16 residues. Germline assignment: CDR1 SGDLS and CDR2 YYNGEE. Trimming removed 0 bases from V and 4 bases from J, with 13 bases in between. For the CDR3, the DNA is TGTGCCAGCAGCGTAGATCAGGGATGGATCACCGGGGAGCTGTTTTTT. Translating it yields CASSVDQGWITGELFF.

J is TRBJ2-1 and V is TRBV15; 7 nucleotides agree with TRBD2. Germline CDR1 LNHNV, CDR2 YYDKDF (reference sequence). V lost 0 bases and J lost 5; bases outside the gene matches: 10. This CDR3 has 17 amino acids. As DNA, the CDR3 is TGTGCCACCAGCAGAGACCCCGGAGGGAGGGTCAACAATGAGCAGTTCTTC. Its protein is CATSRDPGGRVNNEQFF. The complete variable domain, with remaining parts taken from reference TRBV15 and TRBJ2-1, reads DAMVIQNPRYQVTQFGKPVTLSCSQTLNHNVMYWYQQKSSQAPKLLFHYYDKDFNNEADTPDNFQSRRPNTSFCFLDIRSPGLGDTAMYLCATSRDPGGRVNNEQFFGPGTRLTVL.